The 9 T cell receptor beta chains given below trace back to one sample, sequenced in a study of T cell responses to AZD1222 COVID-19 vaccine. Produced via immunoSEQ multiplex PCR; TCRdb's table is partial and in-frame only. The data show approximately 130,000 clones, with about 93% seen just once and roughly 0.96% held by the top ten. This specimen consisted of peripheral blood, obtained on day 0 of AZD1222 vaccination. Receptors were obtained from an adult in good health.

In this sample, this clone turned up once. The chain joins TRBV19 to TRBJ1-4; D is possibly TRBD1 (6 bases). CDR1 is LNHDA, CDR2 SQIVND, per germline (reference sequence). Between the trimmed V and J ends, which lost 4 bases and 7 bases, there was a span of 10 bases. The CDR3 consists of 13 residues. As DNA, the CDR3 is TGTGCCAGTAGTACCACAGGGACTGAAAAACTGTTTTTT. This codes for CASSTTGTEKLFF.

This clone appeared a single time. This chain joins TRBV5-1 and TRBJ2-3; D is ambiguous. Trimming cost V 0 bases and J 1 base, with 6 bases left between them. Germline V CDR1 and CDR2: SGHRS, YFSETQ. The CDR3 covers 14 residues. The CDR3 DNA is TGCGCCAGCAGCTTGGATCTACGCACAGATACGCAGTATTTT. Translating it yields CASSLDLRTDTQYF.

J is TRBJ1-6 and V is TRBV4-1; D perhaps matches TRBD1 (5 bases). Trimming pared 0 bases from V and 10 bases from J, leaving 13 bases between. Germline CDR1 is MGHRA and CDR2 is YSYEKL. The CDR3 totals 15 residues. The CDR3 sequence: CASSQDRRGGSPLHF. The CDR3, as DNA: TGCGCCAGCAGCCAAGATCGAAGGGGCGGATCACCCCTCCACTTT.

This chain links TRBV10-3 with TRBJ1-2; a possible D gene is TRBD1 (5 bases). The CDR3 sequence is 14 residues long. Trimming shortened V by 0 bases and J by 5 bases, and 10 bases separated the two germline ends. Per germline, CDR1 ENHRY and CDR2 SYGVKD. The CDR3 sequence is CAISESETVYGYTF. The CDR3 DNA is TGTGCCATCAGTGAGTCCGAGACAGTGTATGGCTACACCTTC.

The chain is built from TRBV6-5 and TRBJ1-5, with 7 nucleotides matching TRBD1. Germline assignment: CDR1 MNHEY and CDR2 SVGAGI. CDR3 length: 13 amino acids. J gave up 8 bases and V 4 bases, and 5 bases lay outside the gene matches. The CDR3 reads CASSLSRGKPQHF. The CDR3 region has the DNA TGTGCCAGCAGTTTATCCAGGGGGAAGCCCCAGCATTTT.

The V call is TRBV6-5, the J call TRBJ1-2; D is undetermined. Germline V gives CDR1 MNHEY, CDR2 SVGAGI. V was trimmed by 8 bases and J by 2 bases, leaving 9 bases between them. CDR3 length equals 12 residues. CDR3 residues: CASRAANYGYTF. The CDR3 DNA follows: TGTGCCAGCCGGGCAGCGAACTATGGCTACACCTTC.

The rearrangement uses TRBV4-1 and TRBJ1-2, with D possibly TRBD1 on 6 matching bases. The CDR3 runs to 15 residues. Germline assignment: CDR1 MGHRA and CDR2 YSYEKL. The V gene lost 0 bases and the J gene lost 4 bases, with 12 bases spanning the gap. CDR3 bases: TGCGCCAGCAGCCAAGATGGGGGACAAAGCTATGGCTACACCTTC. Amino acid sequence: CASSQDGGQSYGYTF.

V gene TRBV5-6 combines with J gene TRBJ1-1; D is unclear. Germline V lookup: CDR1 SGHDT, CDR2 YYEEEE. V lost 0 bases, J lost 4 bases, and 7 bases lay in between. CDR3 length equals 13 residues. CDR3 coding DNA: TGTGCCAGCAGCTTGGCCGAGGGCACTGAAGCTTTCTTT. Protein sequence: CASSLAEGTEAFF.

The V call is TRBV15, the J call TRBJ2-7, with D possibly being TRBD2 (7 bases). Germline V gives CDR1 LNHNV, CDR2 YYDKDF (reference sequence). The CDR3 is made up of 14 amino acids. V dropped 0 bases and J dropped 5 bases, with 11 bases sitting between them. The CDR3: CATSRDRGADEQYF. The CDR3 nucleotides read TGTGCCACCAGCAGAGATCGGGGGGCGGACGAGCAGTACTTC.